The clone carrying this T cell receptor (beta chain) occurred once. As yet, its antigen is unknown. V was shortened by 4 bases and J by 0 bases, with 10 bases between the two germline ends. Germline loops: CDR1 LNHDA, CDR2 SQIVND (reference sequence). The length of the CDR3 is 15 residues. This sample is part of a study of shared clonotypes between healthy human individuals. Study findings and constraints: In general, naive subsets displayed greater estimated richness than memory subsets did. The study found roughly 5.3% of naive CD4 clonotypes shared across a few donors.

Sequencing used immunoSEQ multiplex PCR; TCRdb keeps in-frame clones, though not all of them. The data show approximately 500,000 clones, about 96% seen once. Donation came from healthy HIV-negative adults that had no recent acute infections or vaccinations. Each sample came from a Caucasian adult donor living in Nashville, Tennessee. The V gene is TRBV19, the J gene TRBJ1-5, with D uncertain. The TCR was taken from a woman younger than 45 in good health. The material sequenced was naive CD4+ T cells sorted from blood. Stated subset: CD45RA+ positively selected. The CDR3 reads CASSTGRNSNQPQHF. The CDR3 bases are TGTGCCAGTAGTACCGGACGGAATAGCAATCAGCCCCAGCATTTT.